Listed here are 9 T cell receptor beta chains from one sample, sequenced in a study of OX40 agonist ivuxolimab in advanced cancers. Assay used: immunoSEQ multiplex PCR; TCRdb lists only in-frame clones, some missing. This table holds about 82,000 clones, approximately 87% found once. Sequencing used CD4+ or CD8+ T cells sorted from blood, obtained in a trial of the OX40 agonist ivuxolimab. The origin of the receptors is an adult with an advanced solid tumor such as melanoma, head and neck, liver or kidney cancer.

This clone was seen only once. CDR3 loop: CASSLSGRPSGANVLTF. The CDR3, as DNA: TGCGCCAGCAGCTTGTCGGGGCGCCCCTCTGGGGCCAACGTCCTGACTTTC. This chain uses TRBV5-1 with TRBJ2-6; D possibly uses TRBD1 or TRBD2 (5 bases each). CDR1 and CDR2 from the germline V gene are SGHRS and YFSETQ. Trimming took 1 base from V and 0 from J, leaving 11 bases between them. The CDR3 has 17 residues.

This clone appeared a single time. The J gene is TRBJ2-1, the V gene TRBV11-2; perhaps D is TRBD1 or TRBD2 (6 bases each). V shed 6 bases and J shed 3 bases, with 12 bases lying between them. Germline V CDR1 and CDR2: SGHAT, FQNNGV. This CDR3 has 14 amino acids. CDR3 bases: TGTGCCAGCAGGTCGGGGGACAACTACAATGAGCAGTTCTTC. Its translation: CASRSGDNYNEQFF.

The V and J genes are TRBV7-3 and TRBJ2-3, with a possible D match to TRBD2 (6 bases). This CDR3 is 13 amino acids long. CDR1 SGHTA and CDR2 FQGTGA come from the germline V gene. Trimming took off 6 bases at V and 2 bases at J, with 9 bases between the two ends. As DNA, the CDR3 is TGTGCCAGCAGTACGGGGGTCACAGATACGCAGTATTTT. The encoded protein is CASSTGVTDTQYF.

V is TRBV19 and J is TRBJ2-1; D unclear. CDR1 is LNHDA and CDR2 is SQIVND in the germline V gene (reference sequence). CDR3 length equals 11 residues. V was clipped by 7 bases and J by 5 bases, with 6 bases between them. The chain's CDR3 is CASTQDNEQFF. The CDR3 DNA follows: TGTGCCAGTACCCAAGACAATGAGCAGTTCTTC.

The chain couples TRBV7-2 to TRBJ2-7; 9 bases map to TRBD2. This CDR3 has 16 amino acids. J was trimmed by 0 bases and V by 4 bases; bases with no gene match: 7. Germline V CDR1 and CDR2: SGHTA, FQGNSA. The CDR3 loop is CASSSQRGATSYEQYF. The CDR3 DNA reads TGTGCCAGCAGCTCTCAGCGGGGGGCTACCTCCTACGAGCAGTACTTC.

This clone was observed once. The chain is built from TRBV7-3 and TRBJ2-7; a possible D gene is TRBD1 (6 bases). Germline V gene sequence: CDR1 SGHTA, CDR2 FQGTGA. The CDR3 is 13 residues long. V lost 4 bases and J 1 base, leaving 8 bases between the germline ends. The CDR3 DNA is TGTGCCAGCAGCTACGGGACATCCTACGAGCAGTACTTC. It yields the protein CASSYGTSYEQYF. Full variable domain (outside the CDR3, taken from reference TRBV7-3 and TRBJ2-7): GAGVSQTPSNKVTEKGKYVELRCDPISGHTALYWYRQSLGQGPEFLIYFQGTGAADDSGLPNDRFFAVRPEGSVSTLKIQRTERGDSAVYLCASSYGTSYEQYFGPGTRLTVT.

The genes are TRBV6-5 and TRBJ1-3, with D unclear. Germline V gene sequence: CDR1 MNHEY, CDR2 SVGAGI. Trimming removed 2 bases at V and 0 bases at J, with 5 bases between. The CDR3 sequence is 14 residues long. The CDR3 is CASSYGGSGNTIYF. The DNA of the CDR3 is TGTGCCAGCAGTTACGGCGGCTCTGGAAACACCATATATTTT.

The J gene is TRBJ2-2, the V gene TRBV7-2; a possible D gene is TRBD1 (5 bases). Trimming stripped 7 bases from V and 0 bases from J, with 12 bases between. There are 15 residues in the CDR3. CDR1 SGHTA and CDR2 FQGNSA come from the germline V gene. DNA of the CDR3: TGTGCCAGCATCCCGGACAATACGAACACCGGGGAGCTGTTTTTT. It specifies CASIPDNTNTGELFF.

This clone was detected only a few times. The chain links TRBV5-4 to TRBJ1-1; D perhaps matches TRBD1 (5 bases). CDR3 length equals 15 residues. Trimming stripped 4 bases from V and 4 bases from J, with 17 bases between. Germline V gene sequence: CDR1 SGHNT, CDR2 YYREEE (reference sequence). CDR3 loop: CASSITPGGGTEAFF. The CDR3 DNA reads TGTGCCAGCAGCATTACCCCTGGGGGGGGCACTGAAGCTTTCTTT. Variable domain in full (rest from reference TRBV5-4 and TRBJ1-1): ETGVTQSPTHLIKTRGQQVTLRCSSQSGHNTVSWYQQALGQGPQFIFQYYREEENGRGNFPPRFSGLQFPNYSSELNVNALELDDSALYLCASSITPGGGTEAFFGQGTRLTVV.